One sample yielded the 24 T cell receptor beta chains listed below, sequenced in a study of blood T cell repertoires in COVID-19. Using immunoSEQ multiplex PCR, the repertoire was profiled, and TCRdb retains in-frame clones only, with some absent. The sample holds roughly 120,000 clones, roughly 85% seen once. The sequencing input was peripheral blood. The receptors shown here come from a woman older than 75 with COVID-19, enrolled during active disease.

J is TRBJ2-3 and V is TRBV11-1; possibly TRBD2 for D (6 bases). CDR3 size: 18 residues. CDR1 and CDR2 from the germline V gene are SGHAT and FQDESV (reference sequence). The V end was cut by 0 bases, the J end by 1 base, with 17 bases between. DNA of the CDR3: TGTGCCAGCAGCTTAGCGCAAAGAGGGCGGGGCCGCACAGATACGCAGTATTTT. Translated, it gives CASSLAQRGRGRTDTQYF.

V is TRBV6-2 or TRBV6-3 and J is TRBJ1-5, with D perhaps TRBD1 (5 bases). V lost 5 bases to trimming and J lost 4 bases, with 18 bases between them. Germline lookup yields CDR1 MNHEY and CDR2 SVGEGT. The CDR3 totals 16 residues. The CDR3 coding sequence is TGTGCCAGCAGTCCGCGGGGCGGGTTGGGTAATCAGCCCCAGCATTTT. This gives the protein CASSPRGGLGNQPQHF.

The chain links TRBV5-6 to TRBJ2-7; possibly TRBD1 for D (6 bases). V dropped 5 bases and J dropped 6 bases, with 12 bases sitting between them. Germline V CDR1 and CDR2: SGHDT, YYEEEE. This CDR3 contains 12 residues. This CDR3 is CASSHRAREQYF. The CDR3 DNA reads as TGTGCCAGCAGTCACAGGGCTCGCGAGCAGTACTTC. Full variable domain (outside the CDR3, taken from reference TRBV5-6 and TRBJ2-7): DAGVTQSPTHLIKTRGQQVTLRCSPKSGHDTVSWYQQALGQGPQFIFQYYEEEERQRGNFPDRFSGHQFPNYSSELNVNALLLGDSALYLCASSHRAREQYFGPGTRLTVT.

V and J are TRBV18 and TRBJ2-6; 8 bases map to TRBD1. Per germline, CDR1 KGHSH and CDR2 LQKENI. There are 17 residues in the CDR3. With 4 bases clipped from V and 1 base from J, the junction kept 6 bases outside the gene matches. CDR3 region: CASSRWQGASGANVLTF. The DNA of the CDR3 is TGTGCCAGCTCACGATGGCAGGGGGCATCTGGGGCCAACGTCCTGACTTTC.

The chain has TRBV28 and TRBJ2-1; a weak D match, TRBD2 (6 bases). Germline V CDR1 and CDR2: MDHEN, SYDVKM. V lost 9 bases and J lost 1, with 28 bases in between. CDR3 length: 19 residues. In nucleotides, the CDR3 is TGTGCCAGTAGGGAGGACGGGGCTTTAGCGCAAAGTTCCTACAATGAGCAGTTCTTC. This gives the protein CASREDGALAQSSYNEQFF.

Only a few counts were recorded for this clone. This sequence joins TRBV5-4 and TRBJ2-1; D may be TRBD1 (5 bases). Looked up from germline, CDR1 is SGHNT and CDR2 is YYREEE (reference sequence). The length of the CDR3 is 15 residues. V was pared by 2 bases and J by 6 bases, with 15 bases between. CDR3 residues: CASSFGQGLFNEQFF. Here the CDR3 DNA reads TGTGCCAGCAGCTTTGGTCAGGGCTTGTTCAATGAGCAGTTCTTC.

The V gene is TRBV19, the J gene TRBJ2-5; 7 bases are shared with TRBD1. Trimming took 8 bases from V and 4 from J; bases not matched to a gene: 10. The CDR3 sequence is 14 residues long. Germline values: CDR1 LNHDA, CDR2 SQIVND (reference sequence). This CDR3 is CASSAGTARETQYF. As DNA, the CDR3 is TGTGCCAGTTCGGCCGGGACAGCAAGAGAGACCCAGTACTTC.

The V gene is TRBV27, the J gene TRBJ1-1; 10 bases fit TRBD1. CDR1 is MNHEY, CDR2 SMNVEV, per germline (reference sequence). J was trimmed by 5 bases and V by 0 bases; bases with no gene match: 3. This CDR3 is 15 amino acids long. The CDR3 sequence: CASSLSGTGETEAFF. The CDR3, as DNA: TGTGCCAGCAGTTTATCGGGGACAGGGGAAACTGAAGCTTTCTTT.

This clone showed up just once. J is TRBJ2-3 and V is TRBV5-1; TRBD2 agrees at 10 bases. Losses at the gene ends were 3 bases for V and 3 bases for J; bases not matched to a gene: 4. Germline lookup yields CDR1 SGHRS and CDR2 YFSETQ. The CDR3 extends over 15 amino acids. The CDR3 reads CASSSGLAETDTQYF. Written as DNA, the CDR3 is TGCGCCAGCAGCTCAGGACTAGCGGAAACAGATACGCAGTATTTT. The whole variable domain, remainder taken from reference TRBV5-1 and TRBJ2-3, is KAGVTQTPRYLIKTRGQQVTLSCSPISGHRSVSWYQQTPGQGLQFLFEYFSETQRNKGNFPGRFSGRQFSNSRSEMNVSTLELGDSALYLCASSSGLAETDTQYFGPGTRLTVL.

This clone appeared a single time. V is TRBV7-2 and J is TRBJ2-5; TRBD1 agrees at 8 bases. J lost 4 bases, V lost 0 bases, and 7 bases had no gene match. The CDR3 extends over 16 amino acids. Germline V gives CDR1 SGHTA, CDR2 FQGNSA. The CDR3 spells CASSLAQGAGPETQYF. For the CDR3, the DNA is TGTGCCAGCAGCTTAGCGCAGGGGGCGGGACCAGAGACCCAGTACTTC.

As DNA, the CDR3 is TGTGCCAGCAGCTCGACAGGGGATCTCTATGAGCAGTTCTTC. Protein: CASSSTGDLYEQFF. This sequence joins TRBV5-4 and TRBJ2-1; TRBD1 aligns across 8 bases. J gave up 8 bases and V 3 bases, and 7 bases lay outside the gene matches. The CDR3 contains 14 residues. Germline assignment: CDR1 SGHNT and CDR2 YYREEE (reference sequence).

The chain links TRBV2 to TRBJ1-4; 9 bases agree with TRBD1. The germline V gene encodes CDR1 SNHLY and CDR2 FYNNEI. V trimming: 6 bases; J trimming: 0 bases; junction bases outside the gene matches: 5. This CDR3 contains 16 residues. CDR3 DNA sequence: TGTGCCAGCAGACCCAGACAGGGGGCAACTAATGAAAAACTGTTTTTT. This encodes CASRPRQGATNEKLFF.

The chain carries TRBV11-2 and TRBJ1-5; 7 bases are shared with TRBD1. CDR3 length equals 15 residues. Germline V gene lookup returns CDR1 SGHAT and CDR2 FQNNGV. V shed 5 bases, J shed 0 bases, and the junction held 4 bases outside the gene matches. Here the CDR3 DNA reads TGTGCCAGCAGCCAGGGACAGAATAGCAATCAGCCCCAGCATTTT. It codes for CASSQGQNSNQPQHF.

This clone showed up just a few times. This chain uses TRBV2 with TRBJ2-5; tentative D call: TRBD2 (5 bases). Germline assignment: CDR1 SNHLY and CDR2 FYNNEI. The CDR3 loop spans 13 amino acids. Between the trimmed V and J ends, which lost 5 bases and 0 bases, there was a span of 7 bases. CDR3 sequence reads: CASSREYQETQYF. As DNA, the CDR3 is TGTGCCAGCAGTAGGGAGTACCAAGAGACCCAGTACTTC.

The V gene is TRBV10-1, the J gene TRBJ2-3; 7 bases map to TRBD2. The V gene's germline CDR1 is WNHNN and CDR2 SYGVQD (reference sequence). J was trimmed by 5 bases and V by 8 bases; bases with no gene match: 13. There are 15 residues in the CDR3. CDR3 in DNA: TGCGCCAGCTCGGGCGGGACTACATTAGAAGATACGCAGTATTTT. Protein: CASSGGTTLEDTQYF.

This chain connects TRBV18 to TRBJ2-7, with 12 bases identical to TRBD2. Germline V gene sequence: CDR1 KGHSH, CDR2 LQKENI. The V gene end was trimmed by 1 base and the J gene end by 5 bases; junction bases not matched to a gene: 3. CDR3 length: 15 amino acids. The CDR3, as DNA: TGTGCCAGCTCACCACGACTAGCGGGAGTGGACGAGCAGTACTTC. This encodes CASSPRLAGVDEQYF.

The chain links TRBV19 to TRBJ1-3; no firm D call. V lost 5 bases and J 0 bases, leaving 11 bases between the germline ends. CDR3 size: 15 residues. Germline CDR1 LNHDA, CDR2 SQIVND (reference sequence). CDR3 protein: CASSGGLNSGNTIYF. CDR3 coding DNA: TGTGCCAGTAGTGGTGGACTGAACTCTGGAAACACCATATATTTT. The full variable domain, with the rest looked up from reference TRBV19 and TRBJ1-3, is DGGITQSPKYLFRKEGQNVTLSCEQNLNHDAMYWYRQDPGQGLRLIYYSQIVNDFQKGDIAEGYSVSREKKESFPLTVTSAQKNPTAFYLCASSGGLNSGNTIYFGEGSWLTVV.

The chain combines TRBV4-1 with TRBJ1-6; 7 nucleotides match TRBD1. The CDR3 length is 15 residues. Germline V gene sequence: CDR1 MGHRA, CDR2 YSYEKL. Trimming cost V 0 bases and J 9 bases; bases outside gene matches: 5. The CDR3 spells CASSQENRGGSPLHF. The CDR3 DNA sequence: TGCGCCAGCAGCCAAGAGAACAGGGGCGGTTCACCCCTCCACTTT.

The gene calls are TRBV29-1 and TRBJ2-1; TRBD1 is a possible D gene (5 bases). The CDR3 sequence is 16 residues long. Germline V gene data show CDR1 as SQVTM and CDR2 as ANQGSEA. Trimming took off 3 bases at V and 1 base at J, with 16 bases between the two ends. The CDR3 spells CSVEALLQGSYNEQFF. For the CDR3, the DNA is TGCAGCGTTGAGGCGTTACTCCAGGGTTCCTACAATGAGCAGTTCTTC.

The rearrangement uses TRBV6-5 and TRBJ2-1, with 9 bases that match TRBD1. CDR1 is MNHEY, CDR2 SVGAGI, per germline. This CDR3 is built from 13 residues. V lost 6 bases, J lost 9 bases, and 6 bases stayed unmatched. The CDR3 sequence is CASRGDRAGEQFF. Written as DNA, the CDR3 is TGTGCCAGCAGAGGGGACAGGGCGGGTGAGCAGTTCTTC.

This chain connects TRBV18 to TRBJ1-1, with 9 bases lining up with TRBD1. The CDR3 contains 16 residues. In germline, CDR1 is KGHSH, CDR2 LQKENI. Trimming took 4 bases from V and 1 from J; bases not matched to a gene: 7. CDR3 protein: CASSLGTGWANTEAFF. The CDR3 nucleotides are TGTGCCAGCTCACTCGGGACAGGGTGGGCGAACACTGAAGCTTTCTTT.

This chain uses TRBV6-6 with TRBJ1-1; TRBD1 might be the D (6 bases). CDR3 size: 16 residues. The germline V and J ends were trimmed by 6 bases and 3 bases, with 20 bases remaining between them. CDR1 and CDR2 from the germline V gene are MNHNY and SVGAGI (reference sequence). The CDR3 loop is CASRAQQGIVDTEAFF. As DNA, the CDR3 is TGTGCCAGCAGGGCTCAACAGGGAATCGTTGACACTGAAGCTTTCTTT.

The genes are TRBV19 and TRBJ2-2, with 9 bases matching TRBD1. This CDR3 region has 16 residues. Germline assignment: CDR1 LNHDA and CDR2 SQIVND (reference sequence). Unmatched junction bases numbered 3, after V lost 4 bases and J lost 0 bases. DNA of the CDR3: TGTGCCAGTAGTACCCGGACAGGGGCGAACACCGGGGAGCTGTTTTTT. This encodes CASSTRTGANTGELFF.

This rearrangement joins TRBV6-6 to TRBJ1-6, with 7 positions matching TRBD1. Germline CDR1 reads MNHNY; CDR2 reads SVGAGI (reference sequence). The CDR3 extends over 16 amino acids. V was pared by 10 bases and J by 1 base, with 10 bases of the junction left unmatched. The CDR3 DNA follows: TGTGCCACCCAAACAGACAGGGTGTCCTATAATTCACCCCTCCACTTT. This translates into CATQTDRVSYNSPLHF.